In this sample, the clone carrying this T cell receptor beta chain turned up many times. No antigen is known for it. The data were obtained in a study of CD8 T cells in ankylosing spondylitis. Study results and limitations: Ankylosing spondylitis blood appeared to be characterized by a TCR beta motif of under 10 highly homologous variants.

One entry per CDR3 protein results from TCRdb running MiXCR on the 5' RACE reads. The sample has around 890,000 distinct CDR3 sequences, roughly 10% seen once. The CDR3 totals 11 residues. V lost 5 bases and J lost 3, with 5 bases in between. Per the germline V gene, CDR1 is DFQATT and CDR2 is SNEGSKA (reference sequence). The chain employs TRBV20-1 and TRBJ2-1; D remains unclear. Material: blood, either unsorted or a sorted T cell fraction (not recorded which). This sequence was found in a male donor with ankylosing spondylitis. CDR3 DNA: TGCAGTGCTCCACTCTACAATGAGCAGTTCTTC. Translation: CSAPLYNEQFF.